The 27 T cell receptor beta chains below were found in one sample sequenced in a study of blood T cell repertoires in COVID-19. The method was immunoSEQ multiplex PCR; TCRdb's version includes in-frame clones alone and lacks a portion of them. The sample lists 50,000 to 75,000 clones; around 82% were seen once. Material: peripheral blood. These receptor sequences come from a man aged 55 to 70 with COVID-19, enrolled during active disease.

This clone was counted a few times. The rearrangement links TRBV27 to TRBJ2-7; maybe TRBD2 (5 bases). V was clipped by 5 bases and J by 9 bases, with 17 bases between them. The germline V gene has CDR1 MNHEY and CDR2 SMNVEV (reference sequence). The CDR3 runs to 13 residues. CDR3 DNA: TGTGCCAGCAGTCCCGCGGTAGTTGGGAGGCAGTACTTC. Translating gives CASSPAVVGRQYF.

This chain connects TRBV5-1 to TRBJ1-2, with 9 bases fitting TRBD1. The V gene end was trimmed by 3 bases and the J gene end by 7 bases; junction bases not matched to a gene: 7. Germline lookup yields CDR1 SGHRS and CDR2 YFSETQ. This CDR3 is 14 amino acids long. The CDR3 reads CASSWGQGGLGYTF. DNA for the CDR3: TGCGCCAGCAGCTGGGGACAGGGAGGCCTTGGCTACACCTTC.

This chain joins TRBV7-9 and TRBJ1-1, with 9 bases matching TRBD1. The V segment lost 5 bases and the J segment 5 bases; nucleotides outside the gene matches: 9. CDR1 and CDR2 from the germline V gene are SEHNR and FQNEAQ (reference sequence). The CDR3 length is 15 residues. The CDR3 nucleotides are TGTGCCAGCAGCCGGCACGGACAGGGGAGGACTGAAGCTTTCTTT. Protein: CASSRHGQGRTEAFF.

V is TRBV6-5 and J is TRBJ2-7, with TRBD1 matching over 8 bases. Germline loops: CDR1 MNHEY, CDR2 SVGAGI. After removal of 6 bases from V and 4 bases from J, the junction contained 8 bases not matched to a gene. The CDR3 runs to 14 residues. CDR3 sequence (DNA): TGTGCCAGCAGGCATACAGGGGGAATTTACGAGCAGTACTTC. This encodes CASRHTGGIYEQYF.

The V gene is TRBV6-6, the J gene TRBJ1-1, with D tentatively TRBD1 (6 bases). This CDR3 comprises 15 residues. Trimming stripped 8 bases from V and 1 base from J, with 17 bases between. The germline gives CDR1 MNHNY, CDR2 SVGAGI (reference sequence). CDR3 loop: CASFGHGTTNTEAFF. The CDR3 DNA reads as TGTGCCAGCTTTGGACACGGGACAACGAACACTGAAGCTTTCTTT.

This CDR3 is CASSVGGTGDQPQHF. CDR3 coding DNA: TGTGCCAGCAGCGTAGGGGGGACAGGGGATCAGCCCCAGCATTTT. The chain recombines TRBV9 with TRBJ1-5; 10 positions match TRBD1. Trimming took 0 bases from V and 5 from J; bases not matched to a gene: 2. CDR3 length: 15 residues. The germline V gene encodes CDR1 SGDLS and CDR2 YYNGEE.

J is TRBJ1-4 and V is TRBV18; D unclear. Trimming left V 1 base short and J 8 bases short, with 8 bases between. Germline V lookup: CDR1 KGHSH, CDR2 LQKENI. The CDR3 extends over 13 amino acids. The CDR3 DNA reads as TGTGCCAGCTCACCACTAAGGGAGGAAAAACTGTTTTTT. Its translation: CASSPLREEKLFF.

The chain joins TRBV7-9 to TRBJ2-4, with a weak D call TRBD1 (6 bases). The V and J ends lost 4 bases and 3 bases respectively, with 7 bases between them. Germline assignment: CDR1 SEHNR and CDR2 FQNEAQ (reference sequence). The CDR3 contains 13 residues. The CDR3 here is CASSWTDKNIQYF. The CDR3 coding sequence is TGTGCCAGCAGCTGGACAGACAAAAACATTCAGTACTTC. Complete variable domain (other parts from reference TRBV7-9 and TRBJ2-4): DTGVSQNPRHKITKRGQNVTFRCDPISEHNRLYWYRQTLGQGPEFLTYFQNEAQLEKSRLLSDRFSAERPKGSFSTLEIQRTEQGDSAMYLCASSWTDKNIQYFGAGTRLSVL.

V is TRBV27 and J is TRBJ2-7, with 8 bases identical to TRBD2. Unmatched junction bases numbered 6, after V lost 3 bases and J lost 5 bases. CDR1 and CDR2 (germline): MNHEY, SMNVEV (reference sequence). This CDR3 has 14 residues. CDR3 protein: CASSFSGAPHEQYF. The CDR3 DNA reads TGTGCCAGCAGTTTTAGCGGGGCCCCCCACGAGCAGTACTTC.

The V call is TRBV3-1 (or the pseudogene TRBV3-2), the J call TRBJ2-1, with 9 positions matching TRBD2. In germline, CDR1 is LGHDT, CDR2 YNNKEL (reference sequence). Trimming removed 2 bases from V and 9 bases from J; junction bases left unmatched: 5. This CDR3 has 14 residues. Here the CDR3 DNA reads TGTGCCAGCAGCCAACCGGGACTAGCCCTTGAGCAGTTCTTC. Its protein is CASSQPGLALEQFF.

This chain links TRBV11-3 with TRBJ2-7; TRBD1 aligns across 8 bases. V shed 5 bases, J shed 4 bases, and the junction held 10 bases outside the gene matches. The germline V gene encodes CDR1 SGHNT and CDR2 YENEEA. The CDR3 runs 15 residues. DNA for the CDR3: TGTGCCAGCAGCCTCGGGACAGGAGGAGGTTACGAGCAGTACTTC. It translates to CASSLGTGGGYEQYF. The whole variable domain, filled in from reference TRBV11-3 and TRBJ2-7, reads EAGVVQSPRYKIIEKKQPVAFWCNPISGHNTLYWYLQNLGQGPELLIRYENEEAVDDSQLPKDRFSAERLKGVDSTLKIQPAELGDSAVYLCASSLGTGGGYEQYFGPGTRLTVT.

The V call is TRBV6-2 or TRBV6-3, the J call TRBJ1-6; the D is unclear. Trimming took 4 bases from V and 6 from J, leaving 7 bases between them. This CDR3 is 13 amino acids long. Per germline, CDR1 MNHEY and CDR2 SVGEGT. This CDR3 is CASSWAPNSPLHF. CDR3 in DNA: TGTGCCAGCAGTTGGGCCCCTAATTCACCCCTCCACTTT.

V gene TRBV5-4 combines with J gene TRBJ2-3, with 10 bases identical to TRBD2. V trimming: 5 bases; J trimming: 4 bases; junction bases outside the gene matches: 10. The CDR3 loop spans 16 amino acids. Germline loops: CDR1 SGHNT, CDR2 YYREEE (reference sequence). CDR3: CASRDLSGGASDTQYF. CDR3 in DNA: TGTGCCAGCAGGGACCTAAGCGGGGGGGCGTCAGATACGCAGTATTTT.

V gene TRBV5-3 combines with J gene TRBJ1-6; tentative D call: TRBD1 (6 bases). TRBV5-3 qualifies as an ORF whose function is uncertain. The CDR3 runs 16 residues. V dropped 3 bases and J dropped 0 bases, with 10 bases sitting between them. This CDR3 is CARSSTDSSYNSPLHF. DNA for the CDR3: TGTGCCAGAAGCTCCACGGACAGCTCCTATAATTCACCCCTCCACTTT.

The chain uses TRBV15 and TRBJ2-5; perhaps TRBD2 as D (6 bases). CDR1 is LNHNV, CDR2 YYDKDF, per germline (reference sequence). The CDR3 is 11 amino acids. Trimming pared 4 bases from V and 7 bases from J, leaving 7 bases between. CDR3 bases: TGTGCCACCAGCACGGAGGGGACCCAGTACTTC. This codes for CATSTEGTQYF.

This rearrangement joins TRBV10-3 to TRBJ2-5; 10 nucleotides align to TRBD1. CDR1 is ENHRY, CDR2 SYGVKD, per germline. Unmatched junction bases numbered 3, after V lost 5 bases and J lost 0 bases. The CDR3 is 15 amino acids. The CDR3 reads CAISRTGGNQETQYF. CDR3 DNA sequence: TGTGCCATCAGTAGGACAGGGGGTAACCAAGAGACCCAGTACTTC.

CDR3 DNA sequence: TGTGCCAGCAGCCAACCCGGGGGAACTGGAAACACCATATATTTT. Residues: CASSQPGGTGNTIYF. The chain employs TRBV3-1 (or the pseudogene TRBV3-2) and TRBJ1-3; TRBD1 is a possible D gene (5 bases). Germline CDR1 reads LGHDT; CDR2 reads YNNKEL (reference sequence). The CDR3 loop spans 15 amino acids. Trimming cost V 2 bases and J 2 bases, with 10 bases left between them.

The DNA of the CDR3 is TGTGCCAGCAGCCAAGAGGACTACCTCCAAGAGACCCAGTACTTC. This codes for CASSQEDYLQETQYF. The rearrangement uses TRBV3-1 (or the pseudogene TRBV3-2) and TRBJ2-5; TRBD2 is a possible D gene (6 bases). Per the germline V gene, CDR1 is LGHDT and CDR2 is YNNKEL (reference sequence). CDR3 size: 15 residues. Between the trimmed V and J ends, which lost 0 bases and 1 base, there was a span of 9 bases.

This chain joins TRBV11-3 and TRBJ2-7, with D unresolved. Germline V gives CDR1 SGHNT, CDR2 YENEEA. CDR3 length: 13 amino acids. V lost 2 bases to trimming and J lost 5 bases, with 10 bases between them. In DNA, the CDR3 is TGTGCCAGCAGCTTAAAGCAGGTTGACGAGCAGTACTTC. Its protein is CASSLKQVDEQYF.

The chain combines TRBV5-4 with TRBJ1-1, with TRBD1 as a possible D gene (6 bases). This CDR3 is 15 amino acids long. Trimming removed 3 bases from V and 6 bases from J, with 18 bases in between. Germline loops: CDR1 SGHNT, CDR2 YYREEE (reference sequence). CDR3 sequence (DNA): TGTGCCAGCAGCTCGACCGCAGGGGAGGGGTCTGAAGCTTTCTTT. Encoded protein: CASSSTAGEGSEAFF.

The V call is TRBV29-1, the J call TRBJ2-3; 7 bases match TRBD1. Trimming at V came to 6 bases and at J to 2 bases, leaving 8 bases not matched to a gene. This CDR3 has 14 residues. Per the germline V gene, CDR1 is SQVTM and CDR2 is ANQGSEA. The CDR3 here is CSVSPGQSTDTQYF. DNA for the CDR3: TGCAGCGTGTCTCCGGGACAGTCCACAGATACGCAGTATTTT.

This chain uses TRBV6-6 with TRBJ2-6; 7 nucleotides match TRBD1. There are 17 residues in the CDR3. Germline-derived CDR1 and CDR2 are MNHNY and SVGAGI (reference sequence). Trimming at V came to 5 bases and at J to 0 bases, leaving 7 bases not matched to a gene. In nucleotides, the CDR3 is TGTGCCAGCAGTCGCCGGGACAGCAGCTCTGGGGCCAACGTCCTGACTTTC. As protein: CASSRRDSSSGANVLTF.

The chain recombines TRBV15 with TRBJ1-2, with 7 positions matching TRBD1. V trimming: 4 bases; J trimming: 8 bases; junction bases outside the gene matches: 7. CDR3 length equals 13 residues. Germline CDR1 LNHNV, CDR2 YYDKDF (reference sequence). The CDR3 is CATSILTGQGYTF. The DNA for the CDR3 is TGTGCCACCAGCATTCTCACGGGACAGGGCTACACCTTC.

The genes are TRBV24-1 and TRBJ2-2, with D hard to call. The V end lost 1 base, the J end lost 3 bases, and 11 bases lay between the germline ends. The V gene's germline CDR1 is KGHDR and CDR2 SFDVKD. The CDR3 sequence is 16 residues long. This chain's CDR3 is CATSDFETADTGELFF. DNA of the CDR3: TGTGCCACCAGTGATTTCGAAACAGCCGACACCGGGGAGCTGTTTTTT.

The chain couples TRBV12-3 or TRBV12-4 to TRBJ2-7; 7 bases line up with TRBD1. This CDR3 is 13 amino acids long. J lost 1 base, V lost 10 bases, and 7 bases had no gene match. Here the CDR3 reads CATRQGPSYEQYF. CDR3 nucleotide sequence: TGTGCCACCAGACAGGGACCTTCCTACGAGCAGTACTTC.

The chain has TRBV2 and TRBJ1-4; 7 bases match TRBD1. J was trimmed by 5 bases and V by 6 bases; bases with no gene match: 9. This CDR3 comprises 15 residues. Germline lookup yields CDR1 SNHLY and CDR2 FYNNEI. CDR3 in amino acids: CASRPWTGENEKLFF. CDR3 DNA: TGTGCCAGCAGGCCCTGGACAGGCGAGAATGAAAAACTGTTTTTT. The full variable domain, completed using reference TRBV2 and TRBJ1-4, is EPEVTQTPSHQVTQMGQEVILRCVPISNHLYFYWYRQILGQKVEFLVSFYNNEISEKSEIFDDQFSVERPDGSNFTLKIRSTKLEDSAMYFCASRPWTGENEKLFFGSGTQLSVL.

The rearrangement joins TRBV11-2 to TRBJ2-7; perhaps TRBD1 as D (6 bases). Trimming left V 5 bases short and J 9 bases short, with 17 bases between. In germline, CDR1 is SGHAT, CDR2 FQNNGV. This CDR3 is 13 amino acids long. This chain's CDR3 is CASSATTGVRQYF. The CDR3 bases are TGTGCCAGCAGCGCGACGACAGGCGTGAGGCAGTACTTC. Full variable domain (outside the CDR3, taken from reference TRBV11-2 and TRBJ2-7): EAGVAQSPRYKIIEKRQSVAFWCNPISGHATLYWYQQILGQGPKLLIQFQNNGVVDDSQLPKDRFSAERLKGVDSTLKIQPAKLEDSAVYLCASSATTGVRQYFGPGTRLTVT.